The clone carrying this T cell receptor (beta chain) is labeled as medium-sized. The antigen remains unidentified. Each CDR3 protein is one row after TCRdb ran MiXCR on the 5' RACE reads. The sample lists fewer than 3,500 distinct CDR3 sequences; over 5% were seen once. Time point denoted: sample taken at primary tumor resection. This sample was taken from a study of spatial heterogeneity in lung cancer. The study, taken as a whole, reports: Tumors with more nonsynonymous mutations had more expanded intratumoral alpha and beta TCRs.

Germline V gives CDR1 LNHNV, CDR2 YYDKDF (reference sequence). The CDR3 is made up of 17 amino acids. The trim removed 2 bases at V and 2 bases at J, leaving 10 bases unmatched. The V and J genes are TRBV15 and TRBJ2-3; 7 nucleotides match TRBD2. Sequenced material: lung tumor tissue, taken at surgery. This sequence was found in a male donor with early-stage non-small cell lung cancer. This CDR3 reads CATSRSLPGGSTDTQYF. The CDR3 bases are TGTGCCACCAGCAGATCTTTGCCGGGAGGTTCCACAGATACGCAGTATTTT.